The present TCR beta chain was sequenced within a study of T cell responses to AZD1222 COVID-19 vaccine. Study-level results: Two AZD1222 doses significantly raised spike-specific TCR breadth and depth over controls. Epitopes outside B.1.351 and B.1.1.7 mutated regions reportedly drew nearly half of spike TCRs. Researchers report vaccine-associated CD4 TCRs spanning spike, with dominance at 160-218 and 743-854.

Assay: immunoSEQ multiplex PCR; the TCRdb copy retains only in-frame clones and omits some. The sample includes some 56,000 clones, roughly nine tenths of them seen just once. Regarding this clone: The target antigen is unknown.

Second-dose intervals of approximately 4 or approximately 12 weeks were pooled. The CDR3 extends over 15 amino acids. Germline V lookup: CDR1 LNHDA, CDR2 SQIVND (reference sequence). V was clipped by 5 bases and J by 5 bases, with 16 bases between them. Sequences were derived from peripheral blood, sampled 28 days after the second AZD1222 dose. The V call is TRBV19, the J call TRBJ1-5; D unclear. This sequence was found in an adult who received the AZD1222 COVID-19 vaccine. CDR3 region: CASSSVSLVDQPQHF. In DNA form, the CDR3 reads TGTGCCAGTAGTTCGGTCTCCCTTGTGGATCAGCCCCAGCATTTT.